This entry lists 22 T cell receptor beta chains sequenced from one sample in a study of control samples from healthy donors and cancer patients. Using immunoSEQ multiplex PCR, the repertoire was profiled, and TCRdb retains in-frame clones only, with some absent. The sample has roughly 48,000 clones; approximately 89% are singletons. Sequenced: PBMCs. The receptors originated from a woman aged 40 to 50 with head and neck cancer.

This sequence joins TRBV5-1 and TRBJ2-7; D unresolved. V shed 1 base and J shed 2 bases, with 4 bases lying between them. CDR3 length: 12 residues. Germline V gene sequence: CDR1 SGHRS, CDR2 YFSETQ. In nucleotides, the CDR3 is TGCGCCAGCAGCTTGCCCACCTACGAGCAGTACTTC. Amino acids: CASSLPTYEQYF. The whole variable domain, filled in from reference TRBV5-1 and TRBJ2-7, reads KAGVTQTPRYLIKTRGQQVTLSCSPISGHRSVSWYQQTPGQGLQFLFEYFSETQRNKGNFPGRFSGRQFSNSRSEMNVSTLELGDSALYLCASSLPTYEQYFGPGTRLTVT.

This clone came up once. The chain is built from TRBV12-3 or TRBV12-4 and TRBJ1-2; tentatively, D is TRBD1 (5 bases). The CDR3 loop spans 13 amino acids. V was clipped by 6 bases and J by 4 bases, with 12 bases between them. CDR3 sequence: CASSNTGPYGYTF. The CDR3 coding sequence is TGTGCCAGCAGCAATACAGGCCCCTATGGCTACACCTTC.

The V and J genes are TRBV7-9 and TRBJ2-1; 11 bases align to TRBD2. V trimming: 3 bases; J trimming: 9 bases; junction bases outside the gene matches: 7. The CDR3 length is 15 residues. Germline lookup yields CDR1 SEHNR and CDR2 FQNEAQ (reference sequence). The CDR3 is CASSLGRLAGPEQFF. The CDR3 DNA reads as TGTGCCAGCAGCTTGGGCAGACTAGCGGGACCTGAGCAGTTCTTC.

The rearrangement joins TRBV6-1 to TRBJ2-1; 7 nucleotides line up with TRBD1. From germline, CDR1 is MNHNS and CDR2 SASEGT. This CDR3 has 15 amino acids. The junction had 5 bases not matched to a gene; V was cut back by 3 bases and J by 3 bases. The CDR3 DNA sequence: TGTGCCAGCAGTGACACGGGACAGAGCTACAATGAGCAGTTCTTC. This gives the protein CASSDTGQSYNEQFF.

The DNA for the CDR3 is TGCAGCGCCCCCCAAGCGGGGGACCTATATACGCAGTATTTT. This encodes CSAPQAGDLYTQYF. The chain has TRBV29-1 and TRBJ2-3, with 8 bases matching TRBD2. The CDR3 is 14 amino acids. CDR1 is SQVTM and CDR2 is ANQGSEA in the germline V gene. V was pared by 7 bases and J by 7 bases, with 13 bases of the junction left unmatched.

The count of this clone is one. V gene TRBV19 combines with J gene TRBJ2-3, with 10 positions matching TRBD2. This CDR3 is 17 amino acids long. V shed 5 bases, J shed 3 bases, and the junction held 11 bases outside the gene matches. Per the germline V gene, CDR1 is LNHDA and CDR2 is SQIVND (reference sequence). The CDR3 here is CASSEDQRGGETDTQYF. CDR3 nucleotide sequence: TGTGCCAGTAGTGAGGATCAGCGGGGGGGCGAGACAGATACGCAGTATTTT.

This chain links TRBV3-1 (or the pseudogene TRBV3-2) with TRBJ2-1, with D uncertain. The CDR3 has 14 residues. Germline V gene lookup returns CDR1 LGHDT and CDR2 YNNKEL (reference sequence). Between the trimmed V and J ends, which lost 2 bases and 7 bases, there was a span of 12 bases. The CDR3 here is CASSQRAGGNEQFF. Written as DNA, the CDR3 is TGTGCCAGCAGCCAACGCGCTGGTGGGAATGAGCAGTTCTTC.

The chain is built from TRBV7-9 and TRBJ2-7; D call uncertain. Germline V gene lookup returns CDR1 SEHNR and CDR2 FQNEAQ (reference sequence). V lost 1 base to trimming and J lost 4 bases, with 5 bases between them. This CDR3 is 12 amino acids long. DNA of the CDR3: TGTGCCAGCAGCTTAGACAATTACGAGCAGTACTTC. Residues: CASSLDNYEQYF.

This sequence joins TRBV19 and TRBJ2-1, with 11 bases identical to TRBD2. The CDR3 totals 18 residues. After removal of 7 bases from V and 0 bases from J, the junction contained 11 bases not matched to a gene. Germline loops: CDR1 LNHDA, CDR2 SQIVND (reference sequence). The DNA of the CDR3 is TGTGCCAGTAAGCTAGCGGGGGGTCTTCCTCTCTCCTACAATGAGCAGTTCTTC. It codes for CASKLAGGLPLSYNEQFF.

The J gene is TRBJ1-1, the V gene TRBV29-1, with a weak D call TRBD1 (5 bases). The CDR3 has 10 residues. Germline V gene data show CDR1 as SQVTM and CDR2 as ANQGSEA. V was trimmed by 6 bases and J by 10 bases, leaving 12 bases between them. The CDR3 DNA reads TGCAGCGTGAGACTTGGGGCAGCTTTCTTT. It codes for CSVRLGAAFF.

This clone has only a few counts. The chain carries TRBV27 and TRBJ2-5; tentatively, D is TRBD2 (7 bases). CDR3 length: 14 residues. Germline V CDR1 and CDR2: MNHEY, SMNVEV (reference sequence). V was cut by 7 bases and J by 7 bases, with 19 bases left in between. In DNA, the CDR3 is TGTGCCAGCAAGAAAAGGGGGGGCACCTTGACCCAGTACTTC. Translation gives CASKKRGGTLTQYF.

CDR3 loop: CASSLLEGPKFF. As DNA, the CDR3 is TGTGCCAGCAGCTTGTTGGAGGGGCCAAAGTTCTTC. The chain links TRBV5-4 to TRBJ2-1; weak D call: TRBD2 (6 bases). Germline assignment: CDR1 SGHNT and CDR2 YYREEE (reference sequence). Trimming left V 1 base short and J 14 bases short, with 13 bases between. The CDR3 covers 12 residues.

The V gene is TRBV5-1, the J gene TRBJ2-3, with 8 bases fitting TRBD2. Germline V gene lookup returns CDR1 SGHRS and CDR2 YFSETQ. After removal of 4 bases from V and 3 bases from J, the junction contained 10 bases not matched to a gene. The CDR3 length is 16 residues. CDR3 amino acids: CASSPSGTRGTDTQYF. CDR3 DNA sequence: TGCGCCAGCAGCCCGTCCGGGACTAGGGGGACAGATACGCAGTATTTT.

The rearrangement joins TRBV7-2 to TRBJ2-3; D remains unclear. The V end was cut by 5 bases, the J end by 2 bases, with 5 bases between. Looked up from germline, CDR1 is SGHTA and CDR2 is FQGNSA. CDR3 length equals 12 residues. The CDR3, as DNA: TGTGCCAGCAGCCCTTACACAGATACGCAGTATTTT. Its protein product is CASSPYTDTQYF.

The chain joins TRBV7-2 to TRBJ1-5, with D possibly being TRBD1 (6 bases). Germline V lookup: CDR1 SGHTA, CDR2 FQGNSA. The CDR3 sequence is 15 residues long. V was shortened by 5 bases and J by 7 bases, with 18 bases between the two germline ends. The CDR3 loop is CASSATWGAKQPQHF. In DNA form, the CDR3 reads TGTGCCAGCAGCGCCACGTGGGGGGCTAAACAGCCCCAGCATTTT.

The chain joins TRBV9 to TRBJ1-2, with D unresolved. There are 12 residues in the CDR3. CDR1 and CDR2 (germline): SGDLS, YYNGEE. V lost 4 bases to trimming and J lost 7 bases, with 11 bases between them. The CDR3 reads CASSKRTFGYTF. CDR3 coding DNA: TGTGCCAGCAGCAAACGGACGTTTGGCTACACCTTC.

The CDR3 DNA is TGCGCCAGCAGCTCACCGGGACCGGGGGCGGGGGCCAACGTCCTGACTTTC. Its protein product is CASSSPGPGAGANVLTF. The V and J genes are TRBV5-1 and TRBJ2-6; D possibly matches TRBD1 or TRBD2 (6 bases each). V was clipped by 3 bases and J by 4 bases, with 17 bases between them. The germline V gene encodes CDR1 SGHRS and CDR2 YFSETQ. The CDR3 runs 17 residues.

The chain has TRBV28 and TRBJ1-4; the D gene is possibly TRBD1 (5 bases). CDR3 size: 13 residues. Trimming cost V 2 bases and J 16 bases, with 17 bases left between them. Looked up from germline, CDR1 is MDHEN and CDR2 is SYDVKM. The CDR3 bases are TGTGCCAGCAGTTTAATCGTGGGGTCAGGGCCGTTTTTT. As protein: CASSLIVGSGPFF.

The chain couples TRBV7-6 to TRBJ2-1; 7 bases are a match to TRBD2. Trimming took 3 bases from V and 8 from J; bases not matched to a gene: 10. Germline lookup yields CDR1 SGHVS and CDR2 FNYEAQ. This CDR3 has 15 residues. The CDR3 DNA follows: TGTGCCAGCAGCTTCTGGGGCGGGAGATCCGATGAGCAGTTCTTC. It codes for CASSFWGGRSDEQFF.

A single count supports this clone. This rearrangement joins TRBV5-6 to TRBJ2-1; D possibly corresponds to TRBD1 (6 bases). In germline, CDR1 is SGHDT, CDR2 YYEEEE. V was shortened by 4 bases and J by 3 bases, with 11 bases between the two germline ends. The CDR3 length is 14 residues. As DNA, the CDR3 is TGTGCCAGCAGCCCACAGACAGGCTACAATGAGCAGTTCTTC. Translating gives CASSPQTGYNEQFF.

This chain uses TRBV29-1 with TRBJ2-6; D might be TRBD2 (5 bases). This CDR3 contains 13 residues. V gave up 4 bases and J gave up 4 bases, with 8 bases separating them. The V gene's germline CDR1 is SQVTM and CDR2 ANQGSEA. DNA of the CDR3: TGCAGCGTTGTCGGAGGAGGGGCCAACGTCCTGACTTTC. This codes for CSVVGGGANVLTF.

This clone has a handful of counts. The chain carries TRBV6-5 and TRBJ2-3; 9 bases are shared with TRBD1. Trimming cost V 4 bases and J 5 bases; bases outside gene matches: 10. The V gene's germline CDR1 is MNHEY and CDR2 SVGAGI. The CDR3 is 16 residues long. The CDR3 DNA follows: TGTGCCAGCAGTTCGAGACAGGGGGGGACAATAGATACGCAGTATTTT. It translates to CASSSRQGGTIDTQYF.